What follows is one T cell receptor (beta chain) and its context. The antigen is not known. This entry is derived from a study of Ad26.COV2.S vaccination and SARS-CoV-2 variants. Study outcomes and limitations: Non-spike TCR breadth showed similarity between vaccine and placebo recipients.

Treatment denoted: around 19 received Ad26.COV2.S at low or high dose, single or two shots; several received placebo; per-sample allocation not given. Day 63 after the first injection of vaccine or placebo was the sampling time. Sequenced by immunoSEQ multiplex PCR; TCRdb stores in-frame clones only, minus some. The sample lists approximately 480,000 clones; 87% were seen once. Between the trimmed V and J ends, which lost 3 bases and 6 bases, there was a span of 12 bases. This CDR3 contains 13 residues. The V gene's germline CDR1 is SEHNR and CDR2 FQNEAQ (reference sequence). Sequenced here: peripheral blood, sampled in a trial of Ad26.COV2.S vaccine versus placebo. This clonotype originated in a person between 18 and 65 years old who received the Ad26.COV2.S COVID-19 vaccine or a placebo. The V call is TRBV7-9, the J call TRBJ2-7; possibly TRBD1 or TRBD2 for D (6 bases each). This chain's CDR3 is CASSFGGPGEQYF. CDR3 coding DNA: TGTGCCAGCAGCTTTGGGGGGCCGGGCGAGCAGTACTTC. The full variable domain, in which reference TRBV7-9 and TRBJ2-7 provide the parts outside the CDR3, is DTGVSQNPRHKITKRGQNVTFRCDPISEHNRLYWYRQTLGQGPEFLTYFQNEAQLEKSRLLSDRFSAERPKGSFSTLEIQRTEQGDSAMYLCASSFGGPGEQYFGPGTRLTVT.